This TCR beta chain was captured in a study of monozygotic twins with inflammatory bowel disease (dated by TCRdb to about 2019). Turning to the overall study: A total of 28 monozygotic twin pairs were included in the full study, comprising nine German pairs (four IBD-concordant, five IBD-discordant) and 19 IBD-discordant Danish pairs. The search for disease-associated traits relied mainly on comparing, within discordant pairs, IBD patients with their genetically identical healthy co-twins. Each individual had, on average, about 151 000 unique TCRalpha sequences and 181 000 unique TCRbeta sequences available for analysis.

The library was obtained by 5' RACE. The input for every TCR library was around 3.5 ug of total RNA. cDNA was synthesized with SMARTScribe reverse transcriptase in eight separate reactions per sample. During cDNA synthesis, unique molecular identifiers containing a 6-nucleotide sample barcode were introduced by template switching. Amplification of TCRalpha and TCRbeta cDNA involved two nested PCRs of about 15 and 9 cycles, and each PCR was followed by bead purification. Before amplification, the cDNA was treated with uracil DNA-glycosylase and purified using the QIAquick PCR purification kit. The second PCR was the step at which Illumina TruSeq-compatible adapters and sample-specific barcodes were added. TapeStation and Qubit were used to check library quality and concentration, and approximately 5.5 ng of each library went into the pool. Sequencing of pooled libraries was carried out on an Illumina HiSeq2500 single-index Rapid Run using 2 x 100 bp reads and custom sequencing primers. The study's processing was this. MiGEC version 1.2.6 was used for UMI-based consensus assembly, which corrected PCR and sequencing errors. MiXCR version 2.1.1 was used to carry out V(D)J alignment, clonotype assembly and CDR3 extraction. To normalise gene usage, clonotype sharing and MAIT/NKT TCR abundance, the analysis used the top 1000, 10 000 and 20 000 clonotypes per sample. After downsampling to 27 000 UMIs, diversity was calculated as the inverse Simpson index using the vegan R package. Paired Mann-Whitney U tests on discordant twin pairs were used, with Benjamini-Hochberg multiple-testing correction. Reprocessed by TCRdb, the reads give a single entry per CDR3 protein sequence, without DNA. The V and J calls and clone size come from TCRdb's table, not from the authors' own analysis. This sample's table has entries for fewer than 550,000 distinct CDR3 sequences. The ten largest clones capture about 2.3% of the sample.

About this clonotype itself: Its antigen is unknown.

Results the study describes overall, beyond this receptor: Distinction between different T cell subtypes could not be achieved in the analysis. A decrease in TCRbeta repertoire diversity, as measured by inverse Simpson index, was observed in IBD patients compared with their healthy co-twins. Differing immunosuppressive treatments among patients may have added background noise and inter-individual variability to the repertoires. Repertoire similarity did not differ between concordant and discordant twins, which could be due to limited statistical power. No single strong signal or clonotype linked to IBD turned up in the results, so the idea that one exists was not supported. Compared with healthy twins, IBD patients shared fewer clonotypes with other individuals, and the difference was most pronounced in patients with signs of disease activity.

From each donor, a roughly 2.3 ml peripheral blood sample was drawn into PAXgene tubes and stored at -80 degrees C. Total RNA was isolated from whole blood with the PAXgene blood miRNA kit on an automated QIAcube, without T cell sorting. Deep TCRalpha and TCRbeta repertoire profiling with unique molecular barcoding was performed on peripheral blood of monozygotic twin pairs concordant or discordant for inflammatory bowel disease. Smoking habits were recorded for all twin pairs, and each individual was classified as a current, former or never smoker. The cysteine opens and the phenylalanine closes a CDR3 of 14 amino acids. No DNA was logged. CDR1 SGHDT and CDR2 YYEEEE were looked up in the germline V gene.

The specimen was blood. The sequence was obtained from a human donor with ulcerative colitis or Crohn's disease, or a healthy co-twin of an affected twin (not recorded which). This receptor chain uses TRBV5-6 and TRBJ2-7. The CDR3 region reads CASSLGVFGYEQYF.